Following are 19 T cell receptor beta chains from one sample sequenced in a study of CD8 T cells in ankylosing spondylitis. Study observations and caveats: A motif of roughly 8 highly homologous TCR beta variants was seen as apparently characteristic of ankylosing spondylitis blood.

TCRdb re-called the 5' RACE reads with MiXCR, one entry per CDR3 protein. Of fewer than 500,000 distinct CDR3 sequences in the sample, 25% to 30% were seen once. No cognate antigen is known for these TCRs. The source material was blood, either unsorted or a sorted T cell fraction (not recorded which). The receptor source for this set is a male donor with ankylosing spondylitis.

V is TRBV3-1 and J is TRBJ2-1; D is tentatively TRBD1 or TRBD2 (5 bases each). This CDR3 contains 16 residues. From germline, CDR1 is LGHDT and CDR2 YNNKEL (reference sequence). Trimming took 4 bases from V and 6 from J, leaving 19 bases between them. CDR3 protein: CASSLRAALRGNEQFF. The CDR3 nucleotides read TGTGCCAGCAGCCTACGAGCGGCCCTAAGGGGCAATGAGCAGTTCTTC.

The chain recombines TRBV7-8 with TRBJ2-5, with D hard to call. V lost 5 bases, J lost 4 bases, and 17 bases lay in between. The CDR3 runs to 15 residues. Germline CDR1 SGHVS, CDR2 FQNEAQ. Here the CDR3 DNA reads TGTGCCAGCAGCAAGAGTACTACTCTGGCAGAGACCCAGTACTTC. It translates to CASSKSTTLAETQYF.

This sequence joins TRBV2 and TRBJ2-2, with 8 positions matching TRBD1. Germline trimming cut 6 bases from V and 7 bases from J; bases unmatched to any gene: 7. This CDR3 is 14 amino acids long. Looked up from germline, CDR1 is SNHLY and CDR2 is FYNNEI. The CDR3 region is CASRLQGGVGELFF. Written as DNA, the CDR3 is TGTGCCAGCAGACTACAGGGGGGAGTCGGGGAGCTGTTTTTT.

The J gene is TRBJ2-7, the V gene TRBV5-1; 14 bases line up with TRBD2. Looked up from germline, CDR1 is SGHRS and CDR2 is YFSETQ. The CDR3 spans 15 residues. The V gene end was trimmed by 4 bases and the J gene end by 7 bases; junction bases not matched to a gene: 7. The CDR3 reads CASSVGLAGASEQYV. The CDR3 DNA follows: TGCGCCAGCAGCGTGGGACTAGCGGGAGCGAGTGAGCAGTACGTC.

This clonotype is classed as medium-sized. The chain combines TRBV5-1 with TRBJ1-5; 9 nucleotides align to TRBD1. Germline V gene data show CDR1 as SGHRS and CDR2 as YFSETQ. The CDR3 is 15 residues long. J was trimmed by 3 bases and V by 4 bases; bases with no gene match: 5. In DNA, the CDR3 is TGCGCCAGCAGCCCGGGGACAGGGAACAATCAGCCCCAGCATTTT. Protein product: CASSPGTGNNQPQHF.

The V call is TRBV20-1, the J call TRBJ1-1; 8 bases agree with TRBD1. The CDR3 has 15 amino acids. J was trimmed by 4 bases and V by 1 base; bases with no gene match: 8. Per the germline V gene, CDR1 is DFQATT and CDR2 is SNEGSKA (reference sequence). In nucleotides, the CDR3 is TGCAGTGCTAGAGGGACAGGGAACAAGGGCACTGAAGCTTTCTTT. Translated, it gives CSARGTGNKGTEAFF.

The genes are TRBV15 and TRBJ1-2, with 8 bases identical to TRBD1. This CDR3 has 15 amino acids. The germline V gene encodes CDR1 LNHNV and CDR2 YYDKDF (reference sequence). J lost 0 bases, V lost 1 base, and 1 base had no gene match. The CDR3 DNA reads as TGTGCCACCAGCAGAGGGGACAGGTCTAACTATGGCTACACCTTC. Protein sequence: CATSRGDRSNYGYTF.

The chain is built from TRBV28 and TRBJ1-3; D call uncertain. V was trimmed by 4 bases and J by 0 bases, leaving 10 bases between them. Germline CDR1 reads MDHEN; CDR2 reads SYDVKM. The CDR3 contains 15 residues. CDR3 protein: CASSSGLTSGNTIYF. CDR3 bases: TGTGCCAGCAGTTCAGGACTGACCTCTGGAAACACCATATATTTT.

The chain is built from TRBV6-4 and TRBJ2-1; TRBD1 matches 9 bases. The CDR3 consists of 15 residues. V gave up 2 bases and J gave up 5 bases; unmatched junction bases: 4. Germline V CDR1 and CDR2: MRHNA, SNTAGT. The CDR3 sequence: CASSDGQGLHNEQFF. The DNA of the CDR3 is TGTGCCAGCAGTGACGGACAGGGGCTCCACAATGAGCAGTTCTTC.

CDR3 nucleotides: TGCAGCGTGGGGAAAACAGGGGACTACTCGGCTGAAGCTTTCTTT. Protein: CSVGKTGDYSAEAFF. The rearrangement uses TRBV29-1 and TRBJ1-1; 7 nucleotides align to TRBD1. This CDR3 has 15 amino acids. The junction had 16 bases not matched to a gene; V was cut back by 6 bases and J by 6 bases. Germline V gene data show CDR1 as SQVTM and CDR2 as ANQGSEA.

The chain carries TRBV5-5 and TRBJ2-7; D may be TRBD1 (5 bases). Trimming took 1 base from V and 11 from J, leaving 16 bases between them. In germline, CDR1 is SGHKS, CDR2 YYEKEE (reference sequence). There are 13 residues in the CDR3. CDR3 sequence reads: CASSLRQLEGEYF. Written as DNA, the CDR3 is TGTGCCAGCAGCTTGAGGCAGTTGGAAGGGGAGTACTTC.

This chain uses TRBV5-1 with TRBJ2-1; D ambiguous. The CDR3 extends over 13 amino acids. V was clipped by 6 bases and J by 9 bases, with 16 bases between them. CDR1 is SGHRS and CDR2 is YFSETQ in the germline V gene. The CDR3 sequence: CASNLGRPGEQFF. CDR3 coding DNA: TGCGCCAGCAACCTTGGCCGGCCTGGTGAGCAGTTCTTC.

J is TRBJ1-6 and V is TRBV7-9; D perhaps matches TRBD1 (5 bases). Germline CDR1 SEHNR, CDR2 FQNEAQ (reference sequence). The CDR3 has 15 residues. The ends were cut back, 4 bases at V and 8 bases at J, with 15 bases in the middle. In nucleotides, the CDR3 is TGTGCCAGCAGCTCAGTAGCAGGGAGAGATTCACCCCTCCACTTT. This encodes CASSSVAGRDSPLHF.

This clonotype was seen a handful of times. This chain links TRBV5-1 with TRBJ2-1, with TRBD2 identical over 9 bases. Trimming cost V 2 bases and J 3 bases; bases outside gene matches: 12. Germline CDR1 is SGHRS and CDR2 is YFSETQ. The CDR3 loop spans 18 amino acids. The CDR3 sequence: CASSFDPGLAINYNEQFF. The CDR3 nucleotides read TGCGCCAGCAGCTTCGATCCGGGACTAGCCATCAACTACAATGAGCAGTTCTTC.

V usage is TRBV18 and J usage is TRBJ2-7; D is possibly TRBD1 or TRBD2 (6 bases each). The CDR3 sequence is 14 residues long. Germline V lookup: CDR1 KGHSH, CDR2 LQKENI. Trimming left V 2 bases short and J 5 bases short, with 13 bases between. The CDR3 region is CASSPWGARDEQYF. In DNA form, the CDR3 reads TGTGCCAGCTCACCATGGGGGGCGAGGGACGAGCAGTACTTC.

The chain has TRBV20-1 and TRBJ2-2; the D is unclear. Germline V gene lookup returns CDR1 DFQATT and CDR2 SNEGSKA (reference sequence). This CDR3 is 14 amino acids long. V lost 6 bases and J lost 2, with 13 bases in between. The CDR3 here is CSAQPGFNTGELFF. The CDR3, as DNA: TGCAGTGCACAACCCGGGTTTAACACCGGGGAGCTGTTTTTT.

In its sample, this clonotype was seen once. V and J are TRBV6-1 and TRBJ1-2, with 7 bases fitting TRBD1. Germline CDR1 and CDR2: MNHNS and SASEGT. The CDR3 has 14 amino acids. V lost 6 bases and J lost 5; bases outside the gene matches: 9. CDR3 sequence (DNA): TGTGCCAGCAGCCCGGGACAGTCTTTATATGGCTACACCTTC. Translated, it gives CASSPGQSLYGYTF.

The chain employs TRBV12-3 or TRBV12-4 and TRBJ1-5; 10 bases line up with TRBD1. V lost 6 bases and J lost 7; bases outside the gene matches: 6. The CDR3 contains 14 residues. As DNA, the CDR3 is TGTGCCAGCAGAGGGACAGGGGAGGAACAGCCCCAGCATTTT. It is translated as CASRGTGEEQPQHF.

This clonotype was counted a few times. The chain combines TRBV11-3 with TRBJ2-3; the match to TRBD2 covers 14 bases. CDR3 length: 15 amino acids. J gave up 15 bases and V 5 bases, and 13 bases lay outside the gene matches. Germline V gives CDR1 SGHNT, CDR2 YENEEA. As DNA, the CDR3 is TGTGCCAGCAGCCAGGGACTAGCGGGAGCCGGCGGGTATTATTTT. This translates into CASSQGLAGAGGYYF.